These 14 T cell receptor beta chains share one sample of origin, sequenced in a study of cytomegalovirus exposure and HLA in healthy donors. The PCR contained 60 Vbeta and 13 Jbeta primers. The data were produced by immunoSEQ multiplex PCR, yet TCRdb's version contains in-frame clones alone and is incomplete. The sample contains some 63,000 clones, around 80% of which appear only once. Sequenced input: PBMCs. All receptors come from a woman between 40 and 55 years old in good health and CMV-seronegative.

J is TRBJ2-7 and V is TRBV7-3; D might be TRBD2 (5 bases). This CDR3 has 17 amino acids. With 2 bases removed from V and 0 bases from J, the gap between germline ends came to 17 bases. CDR1 is SGHTA, CDR2 FQGTGA, per germline. The CDR3 is CASSLAACDYRSYEQYF. The CDR3 DNA sequence: TGTGCCAGCAGCTTAGCGGCTTGCGACTACCGCTCCTACGAGCAGTACTTC. Full variable domain (missing parts from reference TRBV7-3 and TRBJ2-7): GAGVSQTPSNKVTEKGKYVELRCDPISGHTALYWYRQSLGQGPEFLIYFQGTGAADDSGLPNDRFFAVRPEGSVSTLKIQRTERGDSAVYLCASSLAACDYRSYEQYFGPGTRLTVT.

V gene TRBV18 combines with J gene TRBJ1-1; D unclear. CDR1 and CDR2 (germline): KGHSH, LQKENI. There are 13 residues in the CDR3. V was clipped by 3 bases and J by 1 base, with 6 bases between them. The CDR3 nucleotides are TGTGCCAGCTCACCCCCACAGAACACTGAAGCTTTCTTT. It is translated as CASSPPQNTEAFF.

This sequence joins TRBV27 and TRBJ2-3, with 11 bases identical to TRBD2. The CDR3 is made up of 16 amino acids. Germline V gives CDR1 MNHEY, CDR2 SMNVEV (reference sequence). V lost 1 base, J lost 5 bases, and 5 bases stayed unmatched. The chain's CDR3 is CASSLFSGRDGDTQYF. DNA of the CDR3: TGTGCCAGCAGTTTATTTAGCGGGAGGGATGGAGATACGCAGTATTTT.

The chain uses TRBV5-1 and TRBJ2-5; TRBD1 is a possible D gene (6 bases). The CDR3 totals 14 residues. Trimming shortened V by 4 bases and J by 4 bases, and 14 bases separated the two germline ends. Germline loops: CDR1 SGHRS, CDR2 YFSETQ. Here the CDR3 reads CASSPTGTRETQYF. The CDR3 DNA is TGCGCCAGCAGCCCTACAGGGACCCGAGAGACCCAGTACTTC.

The V call is TRBV7-2, the J call TRBJ2-3, with 14 bases matching TRBD2. J was trimmed by 1 base and V by 7 bases; bases with no gene match: 7. The CDR3 sequence is 17 residues long. The V gene's germline CDR1 is SGHTA and CDR2 FQGNSA. The CDR3 DNA is TGTGCCAGCAATACCGGGACTAGCGGGAGAGGCACAGATACGCAGTATTTT. Residues: CASNTGTSGRGTDTQYF. The full variable domain, its missing parts supplied by reference TRBV7-2 and TRBJ2-3, is GAGVSQSPSNKVTEKGKDVELRCDPISGHTALYWYRQSLGQGLEFLIYFQGNSAPDKSGLPSDRFSAERTGGSVSTLTIQRTQQEDSAVYLCASNTGTSGRGTDTQYFGPGTRLTVL.

The chain combines TRBV6-1 with TRBJ2-1; weak D call: TRBD2 (6 bases). Trimming removed 6 bases from V and 2 bases from J, with 11 bases in between. Germline V gene lookup returns CDR1 MNHNS and CDR2 SASEGT. The CDR3 is 14 amino acids. CDR3 in amino acids: CASRGGIAYNEQFF. DNA of the CDR3: TGTGCCAGCAGGGGCGGGATAGCCTACAATGAGCAGTTCTTC.

V gene TRBV28 combines with J gene TRBJ1-1, with TRBD1 as a possible D gene (5 bases). The CDR3 contains 13 residues. Trimming pared 6 bases from V and 0 bases from J, leaving 8 bases between. The V gene's germline CDR1 is MDHEN and CDR2 SYDVKM. The CDR3 DNA reads TGTGCCAGCAGAAAACAGGTGAACACTGAAGCTTTCTTT. Its protein is CASRKQVNTEAFF.

V usage is TRBV9 and J usage is TRBJ2-5; the match to TRBD2 covers 7 bases. V lost 0 bases to trimming and J lost 4 bases; unmatched junction nucleotides: 9. The CDR3 loop spans 16 amino acids. CDR1 and CDR2 (germline): SGDLS, YYNGEE. The CDR3 spells CASSVGLLGEGETQYF. For the CDR3, the DNA is TGTGCCAGCAGCGTAGGACTGCTGGGGGAGGGAGAGACCCAGTACTTC.

The CDR3 DNA reads as TGTGCCAGCAGCGCCCGGGGGCGGGGGGGGAACACTGAAGCTTTCTTT. This sequence encodes CASSARGRGGNTEAFF. The J gene is TRBJ1-1, the V gene TRBV7-9; possibly TRBD1 for D (6 bases). The CDR3 length is 16 residues. Trimming cost V 5 bases and J 1 base, with 17 bases left between them. Germline CDR1 is SEHNR and CDR2 is FQNEAQ (reference sequence). Based on the CDR3 plus reference TRBV7-9 and TRBJ1-1, the full variable domain is DTGVSQNPRHKITKRGQNVTFRCDPISEHNRLYWYRQTLGQGPEFLTYFQNEAQLEKSRLLSDRFSAERPKGSFSTLEIQRTEQGDSAMYLCASSARGRGGNTEAFFGQGTRLTVV.

Note on this clone: At one of its ends the junction is not consistent with the germline gene, which may arise from a read error. This chain connects TRBV7-9 to TRBJ2-5, with D tentatively TRBD1 (6 bases). CDR3 length: 16 residues. Germline V gene data show CDR1 as SEHNR and CDR2 as FQNEAQ (reference sequence). CDR3 in amino acids: CSSSFYTRTVQETQYF. The DNA for the CDR3 is TGTTCCAGCAGCTTCTACACACGGACAGTCCAAGAGACCCAGTACTTC.

CDR3 sequence (DNA): TGTGCCACCCAGGACAGAGGCCAAAACACAGATACGCAGTATTTT. As protein: CATQDRGQNTDTQYF. V usage is TRBV6-1 and J usage is TRBJ2-3; D perhaps matches TRBD1 (6 bases). In germline, CDR1 is MNHNS, CDR2 SASEGT. This CDR3 spans 15 amino acids. Deletions cut 10 bases from V and 2 bases from J, with 19 bases between.

The count of this clone is one. This chain links TRBV7-2 with TRBJ2-3, with D unclear. Looked up from germline, CDR1 is SGHTA and CDR2 is FQGNSA. There are 17 residues in the CDR3. Trimming removed 4 bases from V and 2 bases from J, with 19 bases in between. The CDR3 is CASSSYGPSATTDTQYF. The CDR3 region has the DNA TGTGCCAGCAGCTCCTATGGCCCAAGCGCTACCACAGATACGCAGTATTTT.

CDR3 coding DNA: TGTGCCAGCAGCTCCCGACAGGGGGACAACACTGAAGCTTTCTTT. Its translation is CASSSRQGDNTEAFF. V is TRBV7-9 and J is TRBJ1-1; TRBD1 agrees at 9 bases. This CDR3 is 15 amino acids long. After removal of 4 bases from V and 2 bases from J, the junction contained 5 bases not matched to a gene. Germline CDR1 is SEHNR and CDR2 is FQNEAQ (reference sequence).

The chain employs TRBV9 and TRBJ1-4, with 8 bases fitting TRBD1. Per germline, CDR1 SGDLS and CDR2 YYNGEE. V trimming: 0 bases; J trimming: 8 bases; junction bases outside the gene matches: 3. The CDR3 has 14 amino acids. CDR3 region: CASSVGTGIEKLFF. Here the CDR3 DNA reads TGTGCCAGCAGCGTAGGGACAGGGATCGAAAAACTGTTTTTT. The full variable domain, completed using reference TRBV9 and TRBJ1-4, is DSGVTQTPKHLITATGQRVTLRCSPRSGDLSVYWYQQSLDQGLQFLIQYYNGEERAKGNILERFSAQQFPDLHSELNLSSLELGDSALYFCASSVGTGIEKLFFGSGTQLSVL.